This section outlines one T cell receptor beta chain sequence together with its context. No antigen is known for it. The record originates from a study of blood T cells in healthy people across ages. Overall study results and limits: Comparison with aged donors showed that long-lived donors had more naive CD4+ cells and higher diversity. CMV status of donors was not determined, possibly confounding expanded clonotype changes. PBMCs were not sorted, which prevented a conclusive comparison of naive versus antigen-experienced cells.

Those donating, healthy Caucasian individuals from Russia, were aged about 6 to 95. Germline-derived CDR1 and CDR2 are DFQATT and SNEGSKA (reference sequence). The V segment lost 5 bases and the J segment 2 bases; nucleotides outside the gene matches: 9. This CDR3 comprises 15 residues. A J-beta primer mix and a sample-barcoded 5' primer were used in a second PCR of roughly 6 to 12 cycles. MiXCR, run by TCRdb on the 5' RACE reads, gives a single entry per CDR3 protein. The table includes hundreds of thousands of distinct CDR3 sequences, approximately 30% detected once. The gene calls are TRBV20-1 and TRBJ2-3; TRBD2 aligns across 8 bases. Material: blood. The sequence derives from a woman at least 80 years old in good health. In nucleotides, the CDR3 is TGCAGTGCTCCTCGAGCGGGGGCATACACAGATACGCAGTATTTT. This translates into CSAPRAGAYTDTQYF.